This T cell receptor beta chain was obtained from a study of beta chain features in type 1 diabetes. Background on the study: The number of sorted cells examined across all samples was 107,917,701.

J lost 10 bases, V lost 6 bases, and 20 bases had no gene match. The CDR3 runs to 18 residues. CDR1 is SNHLY and CDR2 is FYNNEI in the germline V gene. Study results and limitations: Healthy donors had naive, central memory and Treg TCRB repertoires that appeared less similar than those seen among patients. Type 1 diabetes patients showed fewer insertions and more deletions at VDJ junctions. An over-representation of cells with high TCR expression could result from cDNA sequencing.

Sequencing targeted expressed TCRB transcripts, as all isolated RNA had been reverse transcribed. Profiling relied on immunoSEQ multiplex PCR, and the TCRdb table lists in-frame clones only, not all of them. This repertoire shows about 250,000 clones, around 14% found once; its top ten account for more than 0.025%. In its sample, this clone was seen once. The target antigen is unknown. The sequenced material came from naive CD4+ T cells from blood. The sequence derives from a middle-aged woman in good health. The chain has TRBV2 and TRBJ1-6; 8 nucleotides align to TRBD1. In DNA form, the CDR3 reads TGTGCCAGCAGCGCAATCGTCCTAGGACAGGGAGGAAAGTCACCCCTCCACTTT. It translates to CASSAIVLGQGGKSPLHF. The variable domain in full, with the rest retrieved from reference TRBV2 and TRBJ1-6, is EPEVTQTPSHQVTQMGQEVILRCVPISNHLYFYWYRQILGQKVEFLVSFYNNEISEKSEIFDDQFSVERPDGSNFTLKIRSTKLEDSAMYFCASSAIVLGQGGKSPLHFGNGTRLTVT.